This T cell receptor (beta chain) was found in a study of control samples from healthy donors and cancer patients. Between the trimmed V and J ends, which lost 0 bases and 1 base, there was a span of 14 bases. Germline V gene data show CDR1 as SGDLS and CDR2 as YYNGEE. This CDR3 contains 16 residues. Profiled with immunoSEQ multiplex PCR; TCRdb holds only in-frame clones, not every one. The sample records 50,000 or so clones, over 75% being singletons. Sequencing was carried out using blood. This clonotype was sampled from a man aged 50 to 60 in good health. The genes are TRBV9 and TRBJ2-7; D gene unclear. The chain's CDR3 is CASSVGMVGSSYEQYF. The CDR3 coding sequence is TGTGCCAGCAGCGTAGGGATGGTGGGCAGTTCCTACGAGCAGTACTTC.